This T cell receptor beta chain was recorded in a study of regulatory T cells in long-lasting Graves disease. Relying on iRepertoire HTBI primers and Arm-PCR of CDR3 regions, the team built TCR beta libraries. From the multiplex PCR reads, TCRdb called clonotypes with MiXCR, one entry per CDR3 protein. The top ten clones hold about 13% of a sample with more than 350,000 distinct CDR3 sequences, around a fifth of them seen once. Documented time point: persistent/refractory GD, antithyroid drugs over 5 years with positive TRAb. From RNA extracted from PBMCs, the TCR library was made. American Thyroid Association guidelines defined how Graves' disease was diagnosed. An endocrinology unit in Xi'an, China, supplied the patients. In this sample, this clonotype turned up many times. The antigen is not known. Study results and limitations: TCR diversity in persistent Graves' patients was below that of newly diagnosed ones.

The ends lost 6 bases at V and 4 bases at J; junction bases unmatched: 6. The CDR3 contains 15 residues. The sequence was collected from a female donor with Graves disease. The sample consisted of peripheral blood mononuclear cells (PBMCs), taken when the disease was refractory, from a patient treated with antithyroid drugs. The rearrangement joins TRBV12-3 or TRBV12-4 to TRBJ1-2, with 12 bases lining up with TRBD1. The chain's CDR3 is CASRPGTGGSYGYTF. CDR3 DNA sequence: TGTGCCAGCAGGCCAGGGACAGGGGGCAGCTATGGCTACACCTTC.